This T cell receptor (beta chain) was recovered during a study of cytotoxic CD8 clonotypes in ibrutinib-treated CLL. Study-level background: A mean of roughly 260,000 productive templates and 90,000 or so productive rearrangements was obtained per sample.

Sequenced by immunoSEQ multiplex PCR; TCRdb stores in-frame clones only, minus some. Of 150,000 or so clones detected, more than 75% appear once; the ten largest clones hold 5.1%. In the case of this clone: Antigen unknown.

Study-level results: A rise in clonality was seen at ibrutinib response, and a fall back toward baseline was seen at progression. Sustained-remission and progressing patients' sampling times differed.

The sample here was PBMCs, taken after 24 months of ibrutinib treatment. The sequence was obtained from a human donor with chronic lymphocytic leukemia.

The CDR3 protein is CASSLGGQSTDTQYF. The CDR3 bases are TGCGCCAGCAGCTTAGGGGGACAGAGCACAGATACGCAGTATTTT. The gene calls are TRBV5-1 and TRBJ2-3; TRBD1 matches at 7 bases. This CDR3 has 15 amino acids. Germline-derived CDR1 and CDR2 are SGHRS and YFSETQ. J was trimmed by 0 bases and V by 2 bases; bases with no gene match: 3.